This passage covers 18 T cell receptor beta chains from one sample sequenced in a study of blood T cell repertoires in COVID-19. Repertoires were generated with immunoSEQ multiplex PCR, while TCRdb's copy carries only in-frame clones and drops some. The data contain about 140,000 clones, roughly 81% of them seen just once; the ten biggest clones take up about 8.4%. Sequencing input: peripheral blood. The origin of the receptors is a woman aged 45-59 years with active or convalescent COVID-19.

V is TRBV7-2 and J is TRBJ2-3, with TRBD2 as a possible D gene (6 bases). The CDR3 is 13 residues long. Germline V gene data show CDR1 as SGHTA and CDR2 as FQGNSA. V lost 7 bases to trimming and J lost 8 bases, with 16 bases between them. The CDR3 region is CASTSISGATQYF. DNA for the CDR3: TGTGCCAGCACCTCCATTAGCGGAGCTACGCAGTATTTT.

This clone occurred once. In nucleotides, the CDR3 is TGTGCCAGCAGCCCGACTGTGGTACATGAAGCTTTCTTT. Protein: CASSPTVVHEAFF. The chain employs TRBV7-9 and TRBJ1-1, with D unresolved. The germline V and J ends were trimmed by 5 bases and 7 bases, with 14 bases remaining between them. The germline gives CDR1 SEHNR, CDR2 FQNEAQ (reference sequence). The CDR3 length is 13 residues.

This clone was seen many times. The chain couples TRBV9 to TRBJ1-1, with 7 positions matching TRBD1. Trimming removed 0 bases from V and 2 bases from J; junction bases left unmatched: 4. CDR3 size: 15 residues. Germline V gene data show CDR1 as SGDLS and CDR2 as YYNGEE. CDR3 DNA: TGTGCCAGCAGCGTAGACGGACAGGAAAACACTGAAGCTTTCTTT. It encodes CASSVDGQENTEAFF.

V usage is TRBV6-2 or TRBV6-3 and J usage is TRBJ1-2, with D possibly TRBD1 on 6 matching bases. Germline CDR1 is MNHEY and CDR2 is SVGEGT. This CDR3 has 13 amino acids. Trimming took off 5 bases at V and 7 bases at J, with 14 bases between the two ends. CDR3: CASSAWTVSGYTF. The CDR3 DNA reads as TGTGCCAGCAGTGCCTGGACAGTAAGTGGCTACACCTTC.

This chain links TRBV2 with TRBJ1-2, with D perhaps TRBD1 (5 bases). Germline CDR1 is SNHLY and CDR2 is FYNNEI. Trimming removed 1 base at V and 6 bases at J, with 9 bases between. The CDR3 contains 13 residues. This chain's CDR3 is CASSEDLGDGYTF. The CDR3 bases are TGTGCCAGCAGTGAAGATCTAGGGGATGGCTACACCTTC.

This chain connects TRBV30 to TRBJ2-7, with TRBD2 identical over 9 bases. This CDR3 is 13 amino acids long. V lost 5 bases and J lost 2; bases outside the gene matches: 4. From germline, CDR1 is GTSNPN and CDR2 SVGIG (reference sequence). The CDR3 coding sequence is TGTGCCTGGTCGACTAGCGGCCCCTACGAGCAGTACTTC. It yields the protein CAWSTSGPYEQYF.

The CDR3 nucleotides read TGTGCCAGCAGCTTGGACAGGGGGAACTATGGCTACACCTTC. As protein: CASSLDRGNYGYTF. V gene TRBV5-5 combines with J gene TRBJ1-2, with TRBD1 identical over 8 bases. Germline assignment: CDR1 SGHKS and CDR2 YYEKEE (reference sequence). Germline trimming cut 0 bases from V and 2 bases from J; bases unmatched to any gene: 0. The CDR3 loop spans 14 amino acids. Looking up the rest from reference TRBV5-5 and TRBJ1-2 gives the full variable domain: DAGVTQSPTHLIKTRGQQVTLRCSPISGHKSVSWYQQVLGQGPQFIFQYYEKEERGRGNFPDRFSARQFPNYSSELNVNALLLGDSALYLCASSLDRGNYGYTFGSGTRLTVV.

The chain links TRBV19 to TRBJ2-7, with 7 bases aligning to TRBD1. This CDR3 region has 14 residues. With 5 bases clipped from V and 2 bases from J, the junction kept 6 bases outside the gene matches. Germline CDR1 and CDR2: LNHDA and SQIVND (reference sequence). The chain's CDR3 is CASSVGTDTYEQYF. The CDR3 bases are TGTGCCAGTAGTGTCGGGACAGACACCTACGAGCAGTACTTC.

The genes are TRBV28 and TRBJ1-3; D gene ambiguous. The CDR3 is 12 amino acids. Germline lookup yields CDR1 MDHEN and CDR2 SYDVKM. The V gene lost 7 bases and the J gene lost 3 bases, with 7 bases spanning the gap. The CDR3 nucleotides are TGTGCCAGCAAGGCGGATGGAAACACCATATATTTT. Its translation is CASKADGNTIYF.

V is TRBV6-5 and J is TRBJ1-6, with D unclear. V lost 10 bases and J lost 7, with 17 bases in between. The CDR3 contains 14 residues. CDR1 is MNHEY and CDR2 is SVGAGI in the germline V gene. In DNA, the CDR3 is TGTGCCATCAGAGTGGCTGCAAACAATTCACCCCTCCACTTT. Translated: CAIRVAANNSPLHF.

The chain uses TRBV30 and TRBJ2-1; possibly TRBD2 for D (5 bases). Germline CDR1 is GTSNPN and CDR2 is SVGIG (reference sequence). The CDR3 length is 11 residues. The germline V and J ends were trimmed by 6 bases and 4 bases, with 7 bases remaining between them. The CDR3 is CACGDYNEQFF. CDR3 nucleotide sequence: TGTGCCTGCGGGGATTACAATGAGCAGTTCTTC. The full variable domain, completed using reference TRBV30 and TRBJ2-1, is SQTIHQWPATLVQPVGSPLSLECTVEGTSNPNLYWYRQAAGRGLQLLFYSVGIGQISSEVPQNLSASRPQDRQFILSSKKLLLSDSGFYLCACGDYNEQFFGPGTRLTVL.

The chain uses TRBV29-1 and TRBJ2-3, with 9 bases that match TRBD2. Germline lookup yields CDR1 SQVTM and CDR2 ANQGSEA. The CDR3 length is 16 residues. The ends lost 4 bases at V and 5 bases at J; junction bases unmatched: 13. CDR3 sequence (DNA): TGCAGCGTTGGAGTGTCCAGCGGGGGGATTCGAGATACGCAGTATTTT. This codes for CSVGVSSGGIRDTQYF.

This clone was seen a handful of times. The gene calls are TRBV2 and TRBJ2-7; 10 bases line up with TRBD1. V lost 7 bases to trimming and J lost 1 base; unmatched junction nucleotides: 7. Germline loops: CDR1 SNHLY, CDR2 FYNNEI. The CDR3 consists of 15 residues. CDR3 protein: CASKGQGTASYEQYF. The CDR3 DNA sequence: TGTGCCAGCAAGGGACAGGGGACTGCATCCTACGAGCAGTACTTC.

The chain uses TRBV7-9 and TRBJ1-5, with D perhaps TRBD1 (6 bases). The CDR3 extends over 15 amino acids. Germline V gene sequence: CDR1 SEHNR, CDR2 FQNEAQ (reference sequence). Trimming shortened V by 6 bases and J by 2 bases, and 14 bases separated the two germline ends. CDR3 sequence (DNA): TGTGCCAGCAGTTCACAGGGCCCCCGCAATCAGCCCCAGCATTTT. Translated: CASSSQGPRNQPQHF.

This clone showed up just a few times. The rearrangement links TRBV7-2 to TRBJ2-1; D not certain. Deletions cut 4 bases from V and 5 bases from J, with 15 bases between. This CDR3 is built from 15 residues. In germline, CDR1 is SGHTA, CDR2 FQGNSA. In DNA, the CDR3 is TGTGCCAGCAGCTCACAAGGTCCCCTAGACAATGAGCAGTTCTTC. The encoded protein is CASSSQGPLDNEQFF.

The chain combines TRBV5-8 with TRBJ1-5; D remains ambiguous. Germline CDR1 reads SGHTS; CDR2 reads YDEGEE. The V gene lost 4 bases and the J gene lost 4 bases, with 15 bases spanning the gap. The CDR3 is 15 amino acids. The CDR3 protein is CASSVGLARNQPQHF. The DNA of the CDR3 is TGTGCCAGCAGCGTCGGGCTAGCTCGTAATCAGCCCCAGCATTTT.

This sequence joins TRBV19 and TRBJ2-5; TRBD1 matches 12 bases. CDR3 length equals 15 residues. Germline CDR1 and CDR2: LNHDA and SQIVND (reference sequence). After removal of 6 bases from V and 5 bases from J, the junction contained 7 bases not matched to a gene. The CDR3 here is CASRGGQGAMETQYF. CDR3 nucleotide sequence: TGTGCCAGTAGGGGGGGACAGGGGGCTATGGAGACCCAGTACTTC.

This clone was counted at least ten times. The J gene is TRBJ2-7, the V gene TRBV6-5; 9 nucleotides match TRBD2. The CDR3 contains 14 residues. J gave up 7 bases and V 5 bases, and 9 bases lay outside the gene matches. The germline V gene has CDR1 MNHEY and CDR2 SVGAGI. CDR3 bases: TGTGCCAGCAGTCGTGTAGCGGGAGAATTTGAGCAGTACTTC. Its translation is CASSRVAGEFEQYF.